A single sample is the source of the 3 T cell receptor beta chains below, sequenced in a study of blood T cell repertoires in COVID-19. Produced via immunoSEQ multiplex PCR; TCRdb's table is partial and in-frame only. Here the sample spans 88,000 or so clones, over 85% being singletons. Sequenced material: peripheral blood. These receptors were collected from a man between 50 and 59 years old with acute or convalescent COVID-19.

This clone appeared a single time. The chain is built from TRBV9 and TRBJ2-2; 16 bases map to TRBD2. The junction had 1 base not matched to a gene; V was cut back by 5 bases and J by 0 bases. The V gene's germline CDR1 is SGDLS and CDR2 YYNGEE. This CDR3 is built from 17 residues. CDR3 coding DNA: TGTGCCAGCAGAGGGACTAGCGGGGGGGCGAACACCGGGGAGCTGTTTTTT. As protein: CASRGTSGGANTGELFF.

This chain joins TRBV11-3 and TRBJ2-1; D is unresolved. V lost 1 base and J 7 bases, leaving 14 bases between the germline ends. This CDR3 is 15 amino acids long. Germline CDR1 is SGHNT and CDR2 is YENEEA. Here the CDR3 DNA reads TGTGCCAGCAGCTTAGGTGGGCTTCCTGGGAATGAGCAGTTCTTC. Its translation: CASSLGGLPGNEQFF.

This clone came up once. The CDR3 here is CASSLEPGGQPQHF. The CDR3 DNA is TGCGCCAGCAGCTTGGAGCCAGGAGGTCAGCCCCAGCATTTT. The J gene is TRBJ1-5, the V gene TRBV5-1; D call uncertain. Germline CDR1 and CDR2: SGHRS and YFSETQ. V was shortened by 0 bases and J by 6 bases, with 10 bases between the two germline ends. The CDR3 sequence is 14 residues long.